This record covers a single TCR beta chain. The data derive from a study of T-cell reconstitution after alpha-beta-depleted transplantation in children. There are 13 residues in the CDR3. With 6 bases removed from V and 4 bases from J, the gap between germline ends came to 10 bases. During its preparation, the TCRbeta library received unique molecular identifiers. TCRdb passed the PCR reads through MiXCR, listing each CDR3 protein once. The sample consists of hundreds of thousands of distinct CDR3 sequences, about 14% of them appearing once. The chain couples TRBV12-3 or TRBV12-4 to TRBJ2-1; perhaps TRBD2 as D (5 bases). The sequencing used PBMCs, collected from the stem cell graft. The receptor was derived from a human donor who donated a stem cell graft to a child with Fanconi anemia. This chain's CDR3 is CASRPGEYNEQFF. The CDR3 DNA reads TGTGCCAGCAGACCCGGGGAATACAATGAGCAGTTCTTC.